A single sample is the source of the 30 T cell receptor beta chains below, sequenced in a study of cytomegalovirus exposure and HLA in healthy donors. Vbeta (60) and Jbeta (13) primers were used in the PCR. Some clones are missing from TCRdb's copy, which holds only in-frame ones; the method was immunoSEQ multiplex PCR. This sample lists about 40,000 clones; its ten largest clones have around 10%. Sequenced: PBMCs. Every receptor here comes from a man aged 40-50 years in good health and CMV-seropositive.

The chain employs TRBV11-3 and TRBJ2-7; the match to TRBD1 covers 8 bases. There are 17 residues in the CDR3. Germline values: CDR1 SGHNT, CDR2 YENEEA. Germline trimming cut 0 bases from V and 4 bases from J; bases unmatched to any gene: 11. The CDR3 DNA is TGTGCCAGCAGCTTAGAGTCGGGGACAGGCCCCGGTTACGAGCAGTACTTC. This gives the protein CASSLESGTGPGYEQYF.

The chain combines TRBV14 with TRBJ2-5; 8 bases match TRBD2. The trim removed 6 bases at V and 3 bases at J, leaving 3 bases unmatched. CDR3 length: 13 amino acids. Germline V gives CDR1 SGHDN, CDR2 FVKESK. CDR3 bases: TGTGCCAGCAGGGCAGCGGGAGAAGAGACCCAGTACTTC. Protein: CASRAAGEETQYF.

The chain has TRBV18 and TRBJ2-3; the match to TRBD2 covers 13 bases. V shed 4 bases, J shed 6 bases, and the junction held 4 bases outside the gene matches. This CDR3 region has 15 residues. The V gene's germline CDR1 is KGHSH and CDR2 LQKENI. The CDR3 DNA sequence: TGTGCCAGCTCACGCGGACTAGCGGGAGCCGATACGCAGTATTTT. It yields the protein CASSRGLAGADTQYF.

This chain links TRBV4-1 with TRBJ2-3, with 7 nucleotides matching TRBD1. J gave up 2 bases and V 3 bases, and 8 bases lay outside the gene matches. CDR1 is MGHRA and CDR2 is YSYEKL in the germline V gene. This CDR3 region has 16 residues. CDR3 DNA: TGCGCCAGCAGCCAGTTTATACAGGGGACCACAGATACGCAGTATTTT. This translates into CASSQFIQGTTDTQYF.

The rearrangement uses TRBV7-2 and TRBJ2-6; no firm D call. CDR1 is SGHTA, CDR2 FQGNSA, per germline. Deletions cut 2 bases from V and 0 bases from J, with 8 bases between. The CDR3 consists of 16 residues. CDR3 residues: CASSLIQNSGANVLTF. In DNA, the CDR3 is TGTGCCAGCAGCTTAATTCAGAACTCTGGGGCCAACGTCCTGACTTTC.

The chain uses TRBV6-5 and TRBJ2-1; 7 nucleotides agree with TRBD2. This CDR3 is built from 11 residues. V lost 5 bases and J lost 15; bases outside the gene matches: 7. The germline V gene encodes CDR1 MNHEY and CDR2 SVGAGI. As DNA, the CDR3 is TGTGCCAGCAGTCTCGGACTAGATCTGTTCTTC. The encoded protein is CASSLGLDLFF.

The V call is TRBV7-2, the J call TRBJ2-7; perhaps TRBD2 as D (6 bases). The germline gives CDR1 SGHTA, CDR2 FQGNSA. The CDR3 has 14 residues. The V gene lost 1 base and the J gene lost 3 bases, with 10 bases spanning the gap. The CDR3 DNA reads as TGTGCCAGCAGCTTAGGAGGAGGGATCTACGAGCAGTACTTC. Translating gives CASSLGGGIYEQYF.

The J gene is TRBJ1-5, the V gene TRBV6-5; D call uncertain. The CDR3 is 13 amino acids. V was cut by 5 bases and J by 5 bases, with 10 bases left in between. Germline values: CDR1 MNHEY, CDR2 SVGAGI. Here the CDR3 reads CASSGQVDQPQHF. The CDR3 DNA is TGTGCCAGCAGTGGTCAGGTAGATCAGCCCCAGCATTTT.

V gene TRBV11-3 combines with J gene TRBJ1-2, with 7 bases matching TRBD1. V shed 5 bases, J shed 3 bases, and the junction held 12 bases outside the gene matches. CDR3 length equals 16 residues. CDR1 is SGHNT and CDR2 is YENEEA in the germline V gene. The CDR3 region is CASSLNGGGAHYGYTF. For the CDR3, the DNA is TGTGCCAGCAGCCTAAACGGAGGGGGCGCTCACTATGGCTACACCTTC.

The chain is built from TRBV4-3 and TRBJ2-7; 7 bases match TRBD1. Germline V CDR1 and CDR2: LGHNA, YSLEER. The CDR3 sequence is 18 residues long. V was clipped by 0 bases and J by 6 bases; unmatched bases: 17. CDR3 residues: CASSQDYAVFRGPGEQYF. DNA of the CDR3: TGCGCCAGCAGCCAAGATTATGCGGTGTTTAGGGGGCCCGGCGAGCAGTACTTC.

CDR3 region: CAWSSSGGRETQYF. CDR3 DNA: TGTGCCTGGAGTTCGAGCGGGGGGCGGGAGACCCAGTACTTC. The chain is built from TRBV30 and TRBJ2-5; 9 bases are a match to TRBD2. J was trimmed by 5 bases and V by 2 bases; bases with no gene match: 6. The CDR3 extends over 14 amino acids. Germline CDR1 GTSNPN, CDR2 SVGIG (reference sequence).

V gene TRBV7-2 combines with J gene TRBJ2-3; 8 bases fit TRBD2. The germline V gene encodes CDR1 SGHTA and CDR2 FQGNSA. V was clipped by 1 base and J by 9 bases; unmatched bases: 6. There are 14 residues in the CDR3. CDR3 in DNA: TGTGCCAGCAGCTTAGGGGGACTAGAGGGGACGCAGTATTTT. Translating gives CASSLGGLEGTQYF.

The genes are TRBV10-3 and TRBJ2-7; 9 bases are shared with TRBD1. Germline lookup yields CDR1 ENHRY and CDR2 SYGVKD. The CDR3 is 14 amino acids. The V gene end was trimmed by 6 bases and the J gene end by 3 bases; junction bases not matched to a gene: 6. CDR3 in amino acids: CAISKPGQGYEQYF. The CDR3 region has the DNA TGTGCCATCAGCAAACCGGGACAGGGCTACGAGCAGTACTTC.

The rearrangement uses TRBV6-5 and TRBJ2-1; tentatively, D is TRBD2 (5 bases). The CDR3 covers 14 residues. V lost 5 bases and J lost 6, with 14 bases in between. The germline V gene encodes CDR1 MNHEY and CDR2 SVGAGI. DNA for the CDR3: TGTGCCAGCAGTCCCCGGACTGGTCCCAATGAGCAGTTCTTC. Translated, it gives CASSPRTGPNEQFF.

The chain carries TRBV5-5 and TRBJ2-2; no reliable D call. Germline CDR1 and CDR2: SGHKS and YYEKEE (reference sequence). With 5 bases removed from V and 4 bases from J, the gap between germline ends came to 9 bases. This CDR3 spans 13 amino acids. The DNA for the CDR3 is TGTGCCAGCAGTTTTGAGGTCACCGGGGAGCTGTTTTTT. Protein sequence: CASSFEVTGELFF.

The chain is built from TRBV7-2 and TRBJ2-1; no clear D. The CDR3 extends over 15 amino acids. CDR1 is SGHTA, CDR2 FQGNSA, per germline. Trimming shortened V by 6 bases and J by 2 bases, and 14 bases separated the two germline ends. The CDR3 region has the DNA TGTGCCAGCAGACTTTCATACCTCCCCTACAATGAGCAGTTCTTC. It is translated as CASRLSYLPYNEQFF.

The chain combines TRBV11-2 with TRBJ2-3, with 8 positions matching TRBD2. The CDR3 contains 16 residues. V lost 11 bases to trimming and J lost 5 bases; unmatched junction nucleotides: 18. The V gene's germline CDR1 is SGHAT and CDR2 FQNNGV. CDR3 nucleotides: TGTGCCGACCCCGGTAAGGGCGGGGGGCTCCGAGATACGCAGTATTTT. Its translation: CADPGKGGGLRDTQYF.

The chain links TRBV28 to TRBJ1-5; 7 bases fit TRBD1. The CDR3 covers 15 residues. Looked up from germline, CDR1 is MDHEN and CDR2 is SYDVKM. Unmatched junction bases numbered 8, after V lost 6 bases and J lost 3 bases. The CDR3 DNA reads as TGTGCCAGCAGCCAAGGGACAGCGCCCAATCAGCCCCAGCATTTT. Protein: CASSQGTAPNQPQHF.

The chain uses TRBV5-4 and TRBJ2-7, with 7 bases lining up with TRBD1. The CDR3 totals 13 residues. V shed 1 base and J 2 bases; nucleotides not matched to a gene: 0. Germline assignment: CDR1 SGHNT and CDR2 YYREEE (reference sequence). The CDR3 nucleotides are TGTGCCAGCAGCTTGACAGGGGCCTACGAGCAGTACTTC. Translating it yields CASSLTGAYEQYF.

This sequence joins TRBV7-3 and TRBJ2-5, with 8 bases lining up with TRBD1. After removal of 2 bases from V and 5 bases from J, the junction contained 4 bases not matched to a gene. Germline V gene data show CDR1 as SGHTA and CDR2 as FQGTGA. The CDR3 contains 14 residues. DNA for the CDR3: TGTGCCAGCAGCTTAGGGACAGGAGTGGAGACCCAGTACTTC. The encoded protein is CASSLGTGVETQYF.

This sequence joins TRBV6-1 and TRBJ2-2; no reliable D call. In germline, CDR1 is MNHNS, CDR2 SASEGT. The CDR3 contains 14 residues. V lost 7 bases and J 0 bases, leaving 9 bases between the germline ends. The CDR3 loop is CASNRQANTGELFF. DNA of the CDR3: TGTGCCAGCAACAGACAAGCGAACACCGGGGAGCTGTTTTTT.

The V gene is TRBV2, the J gene TRBJ1-4, with TRBD1 as a possible D gene (5 bases). CDR3 size: 12 residues. Germline CDR1 and CDR2: SNHLY and FYNNEI. Deletions cut 10 bases from V and 3 bases from J, with 9 bases between. CDR3 DNA: TGTGCCACCCAGGGATCTAATGAAAAACTGTTTTTT. Protein sequence: CATQGSNEKLFF.

The genes are TRBV11-2 and TRBJ2-7; 13 nucleotides agree with TRBD2. CDR1 is SGHAT and CDR2 is FQNNGV in the germline V gene. CDR3 length: 16 residues. V lost 6 bases and J lost 4; bases outside the gene matches: 9. CDR3 loop: CASRQWGLAGQYEQYF. As DNA, the CDR3 is TGTGCCAGCAGGCAGTGGGGACTAGCGGGACAATACGAGCAGTACTTC.

CDR3 region: CASSLGDNTEAFF. The CDR3 nucleotides are TGTGCCAGCAGCTTGGGAGATAACACTGAAGCTTTCTTT. The chain joins TRBV5-5 to TRBJ1-1; D not resolved. CDR1 and CDR2 (germline): SGHKS, YYEKEE (reference sequence). Trimming took 0 bases from V and 2 from J, leaving 5 bases between them. This CDR3 region has 13 residues.

The J gene is TRBJ2-7, the V gene TRBV7-2; maybe TRBD1 (7 bases). Germline loops: CDR1 SGHTA, CDR2 FQGNSA. The CDR3 consists of 14 residues. The V end was cut by 4 bases, the J end by 9 bases, with 19 bases between. CDR3 residues: CASSSSGGTSGQYF. As DNA, the CDR3 is TGTGCCAGCAGCTCCTCAGGGGGGACCTCTGGGCAGTACTTC.

The chain recombines TRBV6-5 with TRBJ2-1, with no clear D. This CDR3 comprises 13 residues. Germline V gives CDR1 MNHEY, CDR2 SVGAGI. Trimming shortened V by 0 bases and J by 5 bases, and 5 bases separated the two germline ends. The CDR3 nucleotides read TGTGCCAGCAGTTACTCCCCCAACAATGAGCAGTTCTTC. Encoded protein: CASSYSPNNEQFF.

This sequence joins TRBV25-1 and TRBJ2-1; TRBD2 is a possible D gene (5 bases). In germline, CDR1 is MGHDK, CDR2 SYGVNS. This CDR3 region has 14 residues. The V gene lost 6 bases and the J gene lost 4 bases, with 13 bases spanning the gap. The CDR3 here is CASRERPSYNEQFF. CDR3 nucleotides: TGTGCCAGCAGAGAGCGGCCTTCGTACAATGAGCAGTTCTTC.

This chain joins TRBV2 and TRBJ2-3; 7 bases are a match to TRBD2. Germline CDR1 is SNHLY and CDR2 is FYNNEI. This CDR3 is built from 14 residues. With 5 bases clipped from V and 1 base from J, the junction kept 3 bases outside the gene matches. The CDR3 loop reads CASSSSGRTDTQYF. The CDR3 coding sequence is TGTGCCAGCAGTTCTAGCGGACGCACAGATACGCAGTATTTT.

With regard to this clone: Germline and junction disagree at one end, which may indicate a read error. V gene TRBV10-3 combines with J gene TRBJ2-4, with 7 nucleotides matching TRBD2. This CDR3 is built from 15 residues. The germline gives CDR1 ENHRY, CDR2 SYGVKD. The CDR3: CAINEVGGAKNIQYF. The CDR3 DNA reads as TGTGCCATCAATGAGGTGGGAGGGGCCAAAAACATTCAGTACTTC.

The chain carries TRBV18 and TRBJ1-5; TRBD1 matches at 7 bases. Germline lookup yields CDR1 KGHSH and CDR2 LQKENI. J was trimmed by 2 bases and V by 3 bases; bases with no gene match: 1. The CDR3 is 14 amino acids. The CDR3 loop is CASSPGQRNQPQHF. CDR3 nucleotides: TGTGCCAGCTCACCGGGACAGCGCAATCAGCCCCAGCATTTT.